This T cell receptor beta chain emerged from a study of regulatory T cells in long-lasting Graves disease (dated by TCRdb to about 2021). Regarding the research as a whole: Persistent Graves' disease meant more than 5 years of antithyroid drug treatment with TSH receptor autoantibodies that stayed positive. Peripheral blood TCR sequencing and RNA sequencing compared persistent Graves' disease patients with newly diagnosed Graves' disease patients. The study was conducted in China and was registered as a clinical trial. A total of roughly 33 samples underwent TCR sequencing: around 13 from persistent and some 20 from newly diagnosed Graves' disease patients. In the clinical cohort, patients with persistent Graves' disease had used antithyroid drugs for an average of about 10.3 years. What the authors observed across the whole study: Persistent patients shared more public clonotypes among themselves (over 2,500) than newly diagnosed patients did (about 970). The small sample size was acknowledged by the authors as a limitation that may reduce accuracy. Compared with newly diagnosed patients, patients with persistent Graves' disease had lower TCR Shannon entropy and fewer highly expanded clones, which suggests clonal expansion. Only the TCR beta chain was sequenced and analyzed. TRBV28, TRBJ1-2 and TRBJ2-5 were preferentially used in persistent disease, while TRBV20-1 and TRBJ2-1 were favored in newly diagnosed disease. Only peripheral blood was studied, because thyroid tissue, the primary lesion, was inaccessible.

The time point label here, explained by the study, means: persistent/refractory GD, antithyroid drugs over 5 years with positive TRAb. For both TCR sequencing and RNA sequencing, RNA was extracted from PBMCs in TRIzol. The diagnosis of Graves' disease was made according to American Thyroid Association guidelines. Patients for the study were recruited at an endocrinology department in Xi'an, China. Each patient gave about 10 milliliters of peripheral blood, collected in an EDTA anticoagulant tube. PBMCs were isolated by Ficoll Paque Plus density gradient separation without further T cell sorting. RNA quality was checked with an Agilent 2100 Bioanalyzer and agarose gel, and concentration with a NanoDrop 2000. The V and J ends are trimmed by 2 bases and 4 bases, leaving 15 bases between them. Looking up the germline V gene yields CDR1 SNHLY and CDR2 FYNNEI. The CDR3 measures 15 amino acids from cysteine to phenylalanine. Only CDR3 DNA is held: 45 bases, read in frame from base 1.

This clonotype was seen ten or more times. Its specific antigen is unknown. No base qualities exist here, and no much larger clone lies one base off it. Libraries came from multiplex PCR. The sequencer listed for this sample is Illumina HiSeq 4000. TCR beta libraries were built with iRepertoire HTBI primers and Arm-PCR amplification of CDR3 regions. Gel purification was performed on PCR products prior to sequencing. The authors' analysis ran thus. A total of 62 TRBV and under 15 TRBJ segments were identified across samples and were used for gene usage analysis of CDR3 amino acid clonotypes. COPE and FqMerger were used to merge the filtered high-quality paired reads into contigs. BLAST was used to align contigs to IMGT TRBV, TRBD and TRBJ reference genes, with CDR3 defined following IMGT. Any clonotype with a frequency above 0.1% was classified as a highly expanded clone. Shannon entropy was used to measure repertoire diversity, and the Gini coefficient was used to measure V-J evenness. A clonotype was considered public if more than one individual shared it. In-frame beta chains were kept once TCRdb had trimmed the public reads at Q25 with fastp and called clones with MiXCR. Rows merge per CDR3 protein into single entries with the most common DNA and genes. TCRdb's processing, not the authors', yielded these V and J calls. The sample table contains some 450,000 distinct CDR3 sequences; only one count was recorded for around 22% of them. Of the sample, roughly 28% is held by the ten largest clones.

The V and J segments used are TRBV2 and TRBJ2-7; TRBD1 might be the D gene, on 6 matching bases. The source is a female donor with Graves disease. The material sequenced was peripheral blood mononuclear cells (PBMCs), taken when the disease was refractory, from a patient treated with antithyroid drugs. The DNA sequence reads TGTGCCAGCAGTGAATCCACGGGACACGGTTACGAGCAGTACTTC. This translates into CASSESTGHGYEQYF.